This T cell receptor (beta chain) originates from a study of shared clonotypes between healthy human individuals. Whole-study findings and limits: Roughly 5% of naive CD4 clonotypes were common to a handful of donors. Clonotypes which were not shared had lower generation probabilities than clonotypes that all four donors shared.

Researchers divided each subset's genomic DNA evenly across several immunoSEQ plates. TCRdb keeps only in-frame clones here, not all; method: immunoSEQ multiplex PCR. The data contain under 600,000 clones, 90% to 96% of them seen just once; the ten biggest clones take up around 0.066%. The CDR3 loop spans 15 amino acids. V was cut by 4 bases and J by 4 bases, with 11 bases left in between. The germline gives CDR1 LGHNA, CDR2 YNFKEQ. In the case of this clone: As yet, its antigen is unknown.

The chain carries TRBV4-2 and TRBJ2-6; D remains ambiguous. This clonotype was sampled from a woman aged 25 to 39 in good health. The specimen was naive CD4+ T cells sorted from blood. Described subset: CD45RA+ positively selected. As DNA, the CDR3 is TGTGCCAGCAGCCCCTGGGCAACCGGGGCCAACGTCCTGACTTTC. This codes for CASSPWATGANVLTF.